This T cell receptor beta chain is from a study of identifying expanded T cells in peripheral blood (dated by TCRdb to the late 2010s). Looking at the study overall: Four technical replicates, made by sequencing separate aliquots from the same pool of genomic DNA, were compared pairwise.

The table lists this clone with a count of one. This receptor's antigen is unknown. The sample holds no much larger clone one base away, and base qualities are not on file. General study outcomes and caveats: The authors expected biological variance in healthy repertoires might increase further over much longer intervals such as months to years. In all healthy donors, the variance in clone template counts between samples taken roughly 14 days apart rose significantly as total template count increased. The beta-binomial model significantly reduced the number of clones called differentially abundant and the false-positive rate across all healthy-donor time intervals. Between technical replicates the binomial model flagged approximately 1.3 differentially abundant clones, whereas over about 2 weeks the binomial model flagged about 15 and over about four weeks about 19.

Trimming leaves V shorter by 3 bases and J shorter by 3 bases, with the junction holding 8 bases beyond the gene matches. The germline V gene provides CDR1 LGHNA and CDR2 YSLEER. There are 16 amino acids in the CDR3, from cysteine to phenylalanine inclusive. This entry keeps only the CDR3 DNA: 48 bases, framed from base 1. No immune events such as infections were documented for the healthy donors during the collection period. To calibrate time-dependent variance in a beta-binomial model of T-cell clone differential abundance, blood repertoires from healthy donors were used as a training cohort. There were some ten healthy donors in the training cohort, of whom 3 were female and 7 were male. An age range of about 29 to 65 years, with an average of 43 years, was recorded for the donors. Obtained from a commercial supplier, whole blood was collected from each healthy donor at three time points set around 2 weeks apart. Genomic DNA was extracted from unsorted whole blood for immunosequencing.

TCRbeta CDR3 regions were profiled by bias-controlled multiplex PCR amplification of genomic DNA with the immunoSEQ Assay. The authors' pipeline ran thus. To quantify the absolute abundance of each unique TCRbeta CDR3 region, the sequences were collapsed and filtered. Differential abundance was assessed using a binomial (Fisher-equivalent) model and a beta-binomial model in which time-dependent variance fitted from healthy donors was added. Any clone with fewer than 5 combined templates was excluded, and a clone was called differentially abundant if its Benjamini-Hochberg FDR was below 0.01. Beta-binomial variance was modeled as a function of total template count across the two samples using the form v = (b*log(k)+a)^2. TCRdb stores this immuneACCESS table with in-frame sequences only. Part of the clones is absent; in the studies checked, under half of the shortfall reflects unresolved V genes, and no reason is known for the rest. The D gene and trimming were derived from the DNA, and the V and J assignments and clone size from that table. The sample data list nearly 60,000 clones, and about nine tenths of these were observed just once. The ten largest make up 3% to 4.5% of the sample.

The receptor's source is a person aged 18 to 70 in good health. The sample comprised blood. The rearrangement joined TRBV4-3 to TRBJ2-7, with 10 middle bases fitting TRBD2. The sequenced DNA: TGCGCCAGCAGCCAGGTATCCGGGACTAGCGTCTACGAGCAGTACTTC. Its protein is CASSQVSGTSVYEQYF.